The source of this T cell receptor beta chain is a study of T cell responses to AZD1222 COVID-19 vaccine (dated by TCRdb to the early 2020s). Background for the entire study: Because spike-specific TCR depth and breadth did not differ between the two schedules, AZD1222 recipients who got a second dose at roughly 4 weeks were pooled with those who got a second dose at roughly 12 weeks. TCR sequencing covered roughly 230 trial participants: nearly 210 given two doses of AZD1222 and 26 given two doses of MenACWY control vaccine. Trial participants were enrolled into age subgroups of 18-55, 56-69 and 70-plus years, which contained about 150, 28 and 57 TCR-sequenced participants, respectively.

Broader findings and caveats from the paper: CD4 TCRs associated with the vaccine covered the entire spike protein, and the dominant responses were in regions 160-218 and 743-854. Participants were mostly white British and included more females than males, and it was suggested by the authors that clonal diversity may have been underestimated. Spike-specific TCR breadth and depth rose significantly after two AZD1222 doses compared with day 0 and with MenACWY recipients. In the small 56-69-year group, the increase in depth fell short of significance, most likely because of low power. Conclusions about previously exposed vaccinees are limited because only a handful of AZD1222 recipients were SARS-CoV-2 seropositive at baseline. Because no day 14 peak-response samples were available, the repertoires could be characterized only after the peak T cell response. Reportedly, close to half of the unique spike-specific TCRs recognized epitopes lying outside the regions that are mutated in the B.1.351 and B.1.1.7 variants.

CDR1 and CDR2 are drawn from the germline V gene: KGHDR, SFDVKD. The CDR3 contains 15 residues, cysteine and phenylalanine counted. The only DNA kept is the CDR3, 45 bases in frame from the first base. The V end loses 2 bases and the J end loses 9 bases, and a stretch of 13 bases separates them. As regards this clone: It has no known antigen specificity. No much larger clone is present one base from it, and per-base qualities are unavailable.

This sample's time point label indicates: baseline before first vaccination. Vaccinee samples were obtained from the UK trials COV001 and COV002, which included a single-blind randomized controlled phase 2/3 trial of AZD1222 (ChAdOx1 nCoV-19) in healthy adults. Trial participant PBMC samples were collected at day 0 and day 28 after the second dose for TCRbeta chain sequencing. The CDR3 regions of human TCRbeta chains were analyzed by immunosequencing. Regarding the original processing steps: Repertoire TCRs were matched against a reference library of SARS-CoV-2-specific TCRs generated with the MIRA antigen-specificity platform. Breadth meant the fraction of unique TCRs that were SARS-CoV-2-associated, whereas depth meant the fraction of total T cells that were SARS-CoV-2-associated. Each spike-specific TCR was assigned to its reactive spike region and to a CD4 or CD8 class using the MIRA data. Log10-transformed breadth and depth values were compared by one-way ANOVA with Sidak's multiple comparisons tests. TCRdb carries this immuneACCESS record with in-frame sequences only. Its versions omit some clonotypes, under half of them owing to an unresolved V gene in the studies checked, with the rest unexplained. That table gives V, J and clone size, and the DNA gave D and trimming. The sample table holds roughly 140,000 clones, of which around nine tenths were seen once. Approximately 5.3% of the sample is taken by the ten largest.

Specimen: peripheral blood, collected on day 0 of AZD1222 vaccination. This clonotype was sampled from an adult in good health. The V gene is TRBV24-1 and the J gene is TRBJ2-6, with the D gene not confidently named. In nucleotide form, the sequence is TGTGCCACCAGTGATTCCCGCGCCGTGTACAACGTCCTGACTTTC. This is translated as CATSDSRAVYNVLTF.